This T cell receptor beta chain was documented in a study of regulatory T cells in long-lasting Graves disease. Across the study: Newly diagnosed Graves' patients had taken antithyroid drugs under 3 months.

Study-wide results and caveats: TRBV28, TRBJ1-2 and TRBJ2-5 emerged as the favored segments in persistent disease. Small numbers of samples may have cut accuracy. Sharing of public clonotypes was greater in persistent patients (more than 2,500) than in new patients (around 1,000).

Both iRepertoire HTBI primers and Arm-PCR of CDR3 regions were used to build the TCR beta libraries. Each CDR3 protein is one row after TCRdb ran MiXCR on the multiplex PCR reads. This table holds about 380,000 distinct CDR3 sequences, about a sixth found once. V was clipped by 5 bases and J by 4 bases; unmatched bases: 6. The length of the CDR3 is 14 residues. Germline V gives CDR1 SGHVS, CDR2 FNYEAQ. This clonotype was seen repeatedly, ten times or more. What it binds is unknown. As to time point: newly diagnosed GD, antithyroid drugs for less than 3 months. Researchers made the TCR library from RNA that was extracted from PBMCs.

The chain combines TRBV7-6 with TRBJ1-1, with TRBD1 matching 8 bases. The sample here was peripheral blood mononuclear cells (PBMCs), taken at new diagnosis, from a patient treated with antithyroid drugs. This sequence originates from a female donor with Graves disease. The CDR3 is CASSRTGGVTEAFF. The CDR3 nucleotides read TGTGCCAGCAGCCGTACAGGGGGTGTCACTGAAGCTTTCTTT.